These 8 T cell receptor beta chains were sequenced from one sample in a study of blood T cell repertoires in COVID-19. Sequencing used immunoSEQ multiplex PCR; TCRdb keeps in-frame clones, though not all of them. The sample includes under 50,000 clones, roughly 70% of them seen just once. Sequencing was carried out using peripheral blood. The receptors derive from an elderly man with acute or convalescent COVID-19.

This clone was seen just once. This chain links TRBV6-5 with TRBJ1-6; 12 positions agree with TRBD1. V lost 4 bases and J lost 6; bases outside the gene matches: 4. The germline V gene has CDR1 MNHEY and CDR2 SVGAGI. The CDR3 runs to 16 residues. The CDR3 sequence is CASSWGQGAGNSPLHF. The CDR3 DNA reads as TGTGCCAGCAGTTGGGGACAGGGGGCCGGTAATTCACCCCTCCACTTT.

This clone was seen a few times. Written as DNA, the CDR3 is TGTGCCAGCAGTTCCGACACCCTGGGCAATTCACCCCTCCACTTT. Its protein is CASSSDTLGNSPLHF. The gene calls are TRBV6-5 and TRBJ1-6; D remains ambiguous. The CDR3 is 15 amino acids. V was trimmed by 4 bases and J by 7 bases, leaving 14 bases between them. Germline V gene sequence: CDR1 MNHEY, CDR2 SVGAGI.

This clone occurred a few times. This chain links TRBV6-5 with TRBJ1-1; 12 bases line up with TRBD1. The V and J ends lost 5 bases and 13 bases, in that order; junction bases with no gene match: 11. The CDR3 sequence is 14 residues long. CDR1 is MNHEY, CDR2 SVGAGI, per germline. Written as DNA, the CDR3 is TGTGCCAGCAGTACCGGGACAGGGGGCCAGCGGGGTTTCTTT. This codes for CASSTGTGGQRGFF.

The gene calls are TRBV20-1 and TRBJ1-1; D perhaps matches TRBD1 (6 bases). CDR1 and CDR2 (germline): DFQATT, SNEGSKA (reference sequence). There are 11 residues in the CDR3. Trimming removed 4 bases from V and 8 bases from J, with 11 bases in between. The CDR3 nucleotides are TGCAGTGCTACAGGGGAGAGGGAAGCTTTCTTT. Translation: CSATGEREAFF.

This clone is a singleton in its sample. The chain joins TRBV29-1 to TRBJ2-1; 7 nucleotides match TRBD2. V trimming: 2 bases; J trimming: 5 bases; junction bases outside the gene matches: 6. Looked up from germline, CDR1 is SQVTM and CDR2 is ANQGSEA. The CDR3 totals 14 residues. For the CDR3, the DNA is TGCAGCGTTGAAAGCGGGACGCTTAACAATGAGCAGTTCTTC. It yields the protein CSVESGTLNNEQFF.

J is TRBJ2-4 and V is TRBV12-3 or TRBV12-4; tentatively, D is TRBD1 (5 bases). The CDR3 loop spans 13 amino acids. V was pared by 8 bases and J by 2 bases, with 10 bases between. The CDR3 is CASAGLTKNIQYF. In nucleotides, the CDR3 is TGTGCCAGCGCAGGGCTAACCAAAAACATTCAGTACTTC.

This chain connects TRBV6-5 to TRBJ2-2, with TRBD1 matching 9 bases. CDR1 and CDR2 (germline): MNHEY, SVGAGI. The V segment lost 6 bases and the J segment 7 bases; nucleotides outside the gene matches: 6. The CDR3 loop spans 14 amino acids. CDR3 residues: CASRPGQGVGELFF. The CDR3 nucleotides are TGTGCCAGCAGACCGGGACAGGGCGTCGGGGAGCTGTTTTTT.

The J gene is TRBJ1-2, the V gene TRBV19; possibly TRBD1 for D (5 bases). Trimming stripped 4 bases from V and 6 bases from J, with 15 bases between. The CDR3 sequence is 14 residues long. In germline, CDR1 is LNHDA, CDR2 SQIVND (reference sequence). CDR3 sequence (DNA): TGTGCCAGTAGTAAAGGGGTGCAACGCGATGGCTACACCTTC. It codes for CASSKGVQRDGYTF.